This TCR beta chain was sequenced during a study of blood T cell repertoires in COVID-19. As originally analysed: Reference gene primer amplification gave nucleated cell count estimates. Generated by immunoSEQ multiplex PCR, the TCRdb table keeps only in-frame clones and is missing some. V and J calls and clone size are given by that table; D and trimming were obtained from the DNA. Among approximately 170,000 clones listed, roughly 85% were seen once. This clone came up a few times. The trim removed 1 base at V and 7 bases at J, leaving 13 bases unmatched. CDR3 length equals 17 residues. Germline CDR1 SGHRS, CDR2 YFSETQ. Participant reports of clinical history set cohort assignment. The study counted Cohort 3 donors as recovered given two negative PCRs, clearance, or symptom resolution.

This clonotype originated in a woman between 50 and 59 years old who had recovered from COVID-19. The sequenced sample consisted of PBMCs or T cells enriched from blood (not recorded which). The chain is built from TRBV5-1 and TRBJ2-1; 8 bases align to TRBD1. In DNA, the CDR3 is TGCGCCAGCAGCTTGTCCCTTGGGACAGGTCTCCTAAATGAGCAGTTCTTC. It yields the protein CASSLSLGTGLLNEQFF.